A selection of T cell receptor beta chains follows, all from one sample in a study of Ad26.COV2.S vaccination and SARS-CoV-2 variants. The method was immunoSEQ multiplex PCR; TCRdb's version includes in-frame clones alone and lacks a portion of them. The data show about 440,000 clones, 90% seen once. This specimen consisted of peripheral blood, obtained in a trial of Ad26.COV2.S vaccine versus placebo. These receptors originate from a person aged 18-65 years who received the Ad26.COV2.S COVID-19 vaccine or a placebo. Both conserved end residues are part of each CDR3.

v_call	j_call	cdr3_aa
TRBV10-3	TRBJ2-2	CAISLGLASTGELFF
TRBV6-2/TRBV6-3	TRBJ2-2	CASSYSTLTGEGVTGELFF
TRBV15	TRBJ1-2	CATSRDLVHSNYGYTF
TRBV19	TRBJ2-1	CASIARGPYNEQFF
TRBV18	TRBJ2-1	CASSPNNEQFF
TRBV28	TRBJ2-1	CASSSDLHSNNEQFF
TRBV6-2/TRBV6-3	TRBJ2-1	CASSYSTSGRGNEQFF
TRBV10-3	TRBJ1-2	CATVKGVMDYGYTF
TRBV15	TRBJ1-5	CATSRETDRTNQPQHF
TRBV11-3	TRBJ1-1	CASSPGTGNTEAFF
TRBV20-1	TRBJ2-7	CSASASREQYF
TRBV12-3/TRBV12-4	TRBJ2-7	CASSLSDEQYF
TRBV28	TRBJ1-4	CASSSGAGQEKLFF
TRBV5-1	TRBJ2-7	CASSLQGSYEQYF
TRBV19	TRBJ2-1	CASSIAGGGNEQFF
TRBV2	TRBJ1-1	CVCRTLNTEAFF
TRBV28	TRBJ1-1	CASSLSGGSSTEAFF
TRBV6-2/TRBV6-3	TRBJ2-3	CASSFPTGLTDTQYF
TRBV28	TRBJ2-2	CASRVNTGELFF
TRBV7-9	TRBJ1-1	CASSTRAGEFTEAFF
TRBV29-1	TRBJ2-2	CSVLAGDTGELFF
TRBV7-9	TRBJ2-7	CASSLGQGRYEQYF
TRBV14	TRBJ2-3	CASSQVTGPSRPPDTQYF
TRBV28	TRBJ1-5	CASSSMGTEKDQPQHF
TRBV11-3	TRBJ2-7	CASSFTMASEQYF
TRBV28	TRBJ2-1	CASSRAASYNEQFF
TRBV5-4	TRBJ2-3	CASSPGGASGTTDTQYF
TRBV5-4	TRBJ2-7	CASSLQGGGTYEQYF
TRBV29-1	TRBJ2-1	CSAGGFGSGIRFEQFF
TRBV27	TRBJ2-1	CASSPGHEQFF
TRBV19	TRBJ2-5	CASSITQETQYF
TRBV19	TRBJ1-2	CASSLTDRGNYGYTF
TRBV4-3	TRBJ2-7	CASSQDGTSGSYEQYF
TRBV28	TRBJ1-1	CASSLESGEVVNTEAFF
TRBV5-1	TRBJ2-3	CASSLEAGAADTQYF
TRBV11-1	TRBJ1-4	CASSYSRDRGEKLFF
TRBV5-1	TRBJ2-1	CASSSGQGNNEQFF
TRBV9	TRBJ2-2	CASSRSGTQTGELFF
TRBV11-2	TRBJ2-4	CASSPDLGASAKKNIQYF
TRBV10-1	TRBJ1-1	CASSEFPPTGGAHTEAFF
TRBV9	TRBJ2-1	CASSVGLAGGPENNEQFF
TRBV7-3	TRBJ2-3	CASSSGQGGGDTQYF
TRBV2	TRBJ2-1	CASSPGLGAYNEQFF
TRBV7-3	TRBJ2-5	CASRGETQYF
TRBV15	TRBJ2-6	CATSRDFAGGAAGANVLTF
TRBV11-2	TRBJ2-7	CASSLRPWTAPYEQYF